The present T cell receptor (beta chain) was sequenced within a study of blood T cell repertoires in COVID-19. Germline values: CDR1 MNHEY, CDR2 SMNVEV (reference sequence). V was pared by 7 bases and J by 3 bases, with 14 bases between. The CDR3 totals 14 residues. Only in-frame clones appear in the TCRdb table, and some are missing; sequencing was by immunoSEQ multiplex PCR. The sample records 20,000 to 25,000 clones, 60% to 85% being singletons. The specimen was peripheral blood. The V gene is TRBV27, the J gene TRBJ2-3; D gene unclear. This TCR derives from a man between 60 and 75 years old with active COVID-19. CDR3 residues: CASNLAAGTDTQYF. The CDR3 nucleotides are TGTGCCAGCAATCTCGCGGCCGGGACAGATACGCAGTATTTT.